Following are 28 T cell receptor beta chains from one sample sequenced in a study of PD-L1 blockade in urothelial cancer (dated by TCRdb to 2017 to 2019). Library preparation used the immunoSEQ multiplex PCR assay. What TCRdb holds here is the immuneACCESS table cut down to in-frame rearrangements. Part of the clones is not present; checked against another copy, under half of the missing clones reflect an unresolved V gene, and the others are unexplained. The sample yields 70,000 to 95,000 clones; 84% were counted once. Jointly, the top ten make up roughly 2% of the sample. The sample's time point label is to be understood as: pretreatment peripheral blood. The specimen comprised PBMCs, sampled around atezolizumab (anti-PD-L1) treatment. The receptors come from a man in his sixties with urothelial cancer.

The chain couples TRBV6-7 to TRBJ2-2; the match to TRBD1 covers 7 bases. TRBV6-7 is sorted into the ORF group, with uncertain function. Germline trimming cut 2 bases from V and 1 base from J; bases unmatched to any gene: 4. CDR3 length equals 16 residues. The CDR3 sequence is CASSYDRTGNTGELFF. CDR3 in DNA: TGTGCCAGCAGTTACGACCGGACAGGGAACACCGGGGAGCTGTTTTTT.

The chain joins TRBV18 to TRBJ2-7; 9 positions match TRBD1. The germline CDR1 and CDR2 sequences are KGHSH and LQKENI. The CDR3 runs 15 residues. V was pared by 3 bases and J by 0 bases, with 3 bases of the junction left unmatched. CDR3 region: CASSPRTGDSYEQYF. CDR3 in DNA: TGTGCCAGCTCACCGCGGACAGGGGACTCCTACGAGCAGTACTTC.

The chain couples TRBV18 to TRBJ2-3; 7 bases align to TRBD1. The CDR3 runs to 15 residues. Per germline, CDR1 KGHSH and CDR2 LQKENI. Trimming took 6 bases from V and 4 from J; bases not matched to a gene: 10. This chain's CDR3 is CASSSTGSESDTQYF. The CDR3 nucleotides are TGTGCCAGCTCTTCGACAGGGTCAGAGTCAGATACGCAGTATTTT.

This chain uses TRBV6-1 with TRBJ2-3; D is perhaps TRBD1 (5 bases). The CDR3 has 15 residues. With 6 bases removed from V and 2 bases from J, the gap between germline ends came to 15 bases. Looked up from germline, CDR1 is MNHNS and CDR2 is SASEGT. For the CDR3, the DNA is TGTGCCAGCAGCCTTAGGACATTTTACACAGATACGCAGTATTTT. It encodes CASSLRTFYTDTQYF.

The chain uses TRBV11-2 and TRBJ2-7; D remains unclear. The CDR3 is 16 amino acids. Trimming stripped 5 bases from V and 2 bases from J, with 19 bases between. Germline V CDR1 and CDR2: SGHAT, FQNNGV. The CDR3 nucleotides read TGTGCCAGCAGCAGGATTCGAGCTATGGGCGCCTACGAGCAGTACTTC. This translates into CASSRIRAMGAYEQYF.

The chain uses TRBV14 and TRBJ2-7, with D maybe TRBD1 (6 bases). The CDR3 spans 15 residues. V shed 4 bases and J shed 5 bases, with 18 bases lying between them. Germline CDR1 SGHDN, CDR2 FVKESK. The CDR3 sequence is CASSRNPTGYDEQYF. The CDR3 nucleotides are TGTGCCAGCAGCCGAAACCCGACAGGTTACGACGAGCAGTACTTC.

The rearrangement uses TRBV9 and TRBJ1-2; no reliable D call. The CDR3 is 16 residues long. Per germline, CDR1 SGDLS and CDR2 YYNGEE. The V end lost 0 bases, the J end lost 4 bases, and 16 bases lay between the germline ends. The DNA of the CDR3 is TGTGCCAGCAGCGTAGAGCGCAGACCACTTGGCTATGGCTACACCTTC. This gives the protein CASSVERRPLGYGYTF.

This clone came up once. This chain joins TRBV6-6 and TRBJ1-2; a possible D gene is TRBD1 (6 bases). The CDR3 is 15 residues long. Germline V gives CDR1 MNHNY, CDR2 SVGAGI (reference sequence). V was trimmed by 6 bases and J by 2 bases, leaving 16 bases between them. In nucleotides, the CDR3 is TGTGCCAGCAGATCCCGGACAGCCTTAAACTATGGCTACACCTTC. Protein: CASRSRTALNYGYTF.

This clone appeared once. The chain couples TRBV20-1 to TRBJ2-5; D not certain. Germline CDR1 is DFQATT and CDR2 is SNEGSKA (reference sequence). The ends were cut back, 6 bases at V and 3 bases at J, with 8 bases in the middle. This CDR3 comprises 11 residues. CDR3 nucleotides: TGCAGTGCCAGTCTAGAAGAGACCCAGTACTTC. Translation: CSASLEETQYF.

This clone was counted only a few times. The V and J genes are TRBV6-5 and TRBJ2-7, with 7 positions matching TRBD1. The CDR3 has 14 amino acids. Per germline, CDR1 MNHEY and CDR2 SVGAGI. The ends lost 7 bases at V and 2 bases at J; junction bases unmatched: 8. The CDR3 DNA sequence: TGTGCCAGCAAGAGACAGACAGGGACCTACGAGCAGTACTTC. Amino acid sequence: CASKRQTGTYEQYF.

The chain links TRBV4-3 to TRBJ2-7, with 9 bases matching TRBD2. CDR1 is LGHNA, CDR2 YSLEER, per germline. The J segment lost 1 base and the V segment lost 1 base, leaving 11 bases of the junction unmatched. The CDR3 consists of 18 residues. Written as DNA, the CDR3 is TGCGCCAGCAGCCAAGCCCAGTTTAGCGGGAGCCGTTCCTACGAGCAGTACTTC. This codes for CASSQAQFSGSRSYEQYF.

The DNA of the CDR3 is TGCGCCAGCAGCCAAGATGGCAGGGTCGGGAGCACAGATACGCAGTATTTT. This gives the protein CASSQDGRVGSTDTQYF. The chain uses TRBV4-1 and TRBJ2-3; D is perhaps TRBD1 (5 bases). The CDR3 is 17 residues long. Germline lookup yields CDR1 MGHRA and CDR2 YSYEKL. The ends were cut back, 0 bases at V and 0 bases at J, with 13 bases in the middle.

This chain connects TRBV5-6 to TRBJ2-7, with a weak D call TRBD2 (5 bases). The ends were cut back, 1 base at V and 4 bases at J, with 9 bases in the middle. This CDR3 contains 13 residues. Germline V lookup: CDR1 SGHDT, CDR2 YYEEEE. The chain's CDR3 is CASSLYREYEQYF. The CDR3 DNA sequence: TGTGCCAGCAGCTTGTATCGGGAATACGAGCAGTACTTC.

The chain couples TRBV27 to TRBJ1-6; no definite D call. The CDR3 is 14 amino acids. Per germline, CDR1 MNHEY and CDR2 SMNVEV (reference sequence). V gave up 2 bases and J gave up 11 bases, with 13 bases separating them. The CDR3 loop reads CASSLDSVSAPLHF. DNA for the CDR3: TGTGCCAGCAGTTTAGATTCCGTGTCGGCACCCCTCCACTTT.

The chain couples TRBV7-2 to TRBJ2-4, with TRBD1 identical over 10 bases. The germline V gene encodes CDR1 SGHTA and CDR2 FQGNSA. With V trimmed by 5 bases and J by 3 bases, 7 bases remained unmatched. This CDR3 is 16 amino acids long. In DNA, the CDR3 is TGTGCCAGCAGCATAGGGACAGGGGCTAGCAAAAACATTCAGTACTTC. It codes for CASSIGTGASKNIQYF.

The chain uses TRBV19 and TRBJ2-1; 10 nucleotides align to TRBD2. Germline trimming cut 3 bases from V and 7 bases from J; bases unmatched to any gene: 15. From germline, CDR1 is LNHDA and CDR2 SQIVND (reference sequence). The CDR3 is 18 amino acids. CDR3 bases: TGTGCCAGTAGTATCAGTCCCCCCAGCGGGGGGGCCCGGAATGAGCAGTTCTTC. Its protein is CASSISPPSGGARNEQFF.

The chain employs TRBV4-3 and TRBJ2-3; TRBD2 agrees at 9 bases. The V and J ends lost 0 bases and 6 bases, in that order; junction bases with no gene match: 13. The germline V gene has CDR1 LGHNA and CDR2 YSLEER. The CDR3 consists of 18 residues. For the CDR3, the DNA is TGCGCCAGCAGCCAAGATAGCAGTAGCGGGAGAAGGACCGATACGCAGTATTTT. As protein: CASSQDSSSGRRTDTQYF.

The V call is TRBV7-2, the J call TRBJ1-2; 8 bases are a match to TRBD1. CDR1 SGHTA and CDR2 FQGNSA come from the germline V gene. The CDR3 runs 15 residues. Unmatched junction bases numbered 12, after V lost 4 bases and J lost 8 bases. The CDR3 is CASSSKPGQASGYTF. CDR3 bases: TGTGCCAGCAGCTCAAAACCGGGACAGGCATCGGGCTACACCTTC.

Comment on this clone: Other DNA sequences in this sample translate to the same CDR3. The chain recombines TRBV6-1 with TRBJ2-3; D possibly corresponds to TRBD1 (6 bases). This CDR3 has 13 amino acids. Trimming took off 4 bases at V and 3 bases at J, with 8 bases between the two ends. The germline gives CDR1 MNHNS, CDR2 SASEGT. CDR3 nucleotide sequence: TGTGCCAGCAGTGTACAGGGTACAGATACGCAGTATTTT. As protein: CASSVQGTDTQYF.

CDR3 coding DNA: TGTGCCAGCAGTAGCGCCGGACAGGGCTCCTACGAGCAGTACTTC. This codes for CASSSAGQGSYEQYF. This chain uses TRBV6-5 with TRBJ2-7; 8 nucleotides align to TRBD1. The germline CDR1 and CDR2 sequences are MNHEY and SVGAGI. Unmatched junction bases numbered 6, after V lost 5 bases and J lost 0 bases. CDR3 length: 15 amino acids.

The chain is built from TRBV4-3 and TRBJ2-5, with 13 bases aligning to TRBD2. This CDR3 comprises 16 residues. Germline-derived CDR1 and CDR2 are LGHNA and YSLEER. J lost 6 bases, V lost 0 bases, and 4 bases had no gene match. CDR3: CASSQDIGTSGKTQYF. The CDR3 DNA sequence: TGCGCCAGCAGCCAAGATATAGGGACTAGCGGGAAGACCCAGTACTTC.

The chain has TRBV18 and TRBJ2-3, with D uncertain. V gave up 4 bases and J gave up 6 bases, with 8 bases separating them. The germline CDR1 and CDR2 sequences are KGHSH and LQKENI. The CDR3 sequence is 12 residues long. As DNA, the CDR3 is TGTGCCAGCTCACTGACCGGGGATACGCAGTATTTT. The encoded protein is CASSLTGDTQYF.

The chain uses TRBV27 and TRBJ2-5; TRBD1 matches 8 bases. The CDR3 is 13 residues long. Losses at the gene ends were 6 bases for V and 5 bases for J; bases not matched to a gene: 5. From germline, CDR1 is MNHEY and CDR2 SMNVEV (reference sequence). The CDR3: CASRNRGIETQYF. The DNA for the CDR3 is TGTGCCAGCAGGAACAGGGGGATTGAGACCCAGTACTTC.

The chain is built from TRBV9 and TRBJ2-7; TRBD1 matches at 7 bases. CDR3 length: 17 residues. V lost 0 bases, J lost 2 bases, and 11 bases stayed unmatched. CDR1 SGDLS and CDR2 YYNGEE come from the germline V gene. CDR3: CASSVAPGTANPYEQYF. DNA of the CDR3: TGTGCCAGCAGCGTAGCGCCTGGGACAGCTAATCCCTACGAGCAGTACTTC.

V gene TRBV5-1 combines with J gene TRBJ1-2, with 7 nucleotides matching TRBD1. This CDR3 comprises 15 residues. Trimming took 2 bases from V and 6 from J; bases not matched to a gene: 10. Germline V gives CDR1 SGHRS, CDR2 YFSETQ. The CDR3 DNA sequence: TGCGCCAGCAGCTTCAATACACAGGGGAGAGATGGCTACACCTTC. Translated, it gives CASSFNTQGRDGYTF.

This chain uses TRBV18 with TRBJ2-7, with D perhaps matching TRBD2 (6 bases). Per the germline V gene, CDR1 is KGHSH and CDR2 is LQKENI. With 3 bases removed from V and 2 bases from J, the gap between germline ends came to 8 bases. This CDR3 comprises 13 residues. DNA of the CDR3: TGTGCCAGCTCACCCCGGACTACCTACGAGCAGTACTTC. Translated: CASSPRTTYEQYF.

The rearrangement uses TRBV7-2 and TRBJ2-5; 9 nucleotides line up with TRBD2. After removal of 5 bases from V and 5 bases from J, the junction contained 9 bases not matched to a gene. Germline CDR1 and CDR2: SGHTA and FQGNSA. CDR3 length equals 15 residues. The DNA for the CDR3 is TGTGCCAGCAGCCTGGTAGCGGGAGAGAAGGAGACCCAGTACTTC. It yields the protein CASSLVAGEKETQYF.

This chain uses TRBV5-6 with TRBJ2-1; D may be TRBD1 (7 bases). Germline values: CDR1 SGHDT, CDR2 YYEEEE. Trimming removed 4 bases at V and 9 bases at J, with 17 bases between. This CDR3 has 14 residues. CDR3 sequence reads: CASSQDLQGGEQFF. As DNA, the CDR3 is TGTGCCAGCAGCCAGGACTTGCAGGGGGGTGAGCAGTTCTTC. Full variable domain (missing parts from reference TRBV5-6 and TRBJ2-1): DAGVTQSPTHLIKTRGQQVTLRCSPKSGHDTVSWYQQALGQGPQFIFQYYEEEERQRGNFPDRFSGHQFPNYSSELNVNALLLGDSALYLCASSQDLQGGEQFFGPGTRLTVL.